The clone carrying this T cell receptor beta chain showed up many times. The data belong to a study of breast tumors, draining lymph nodes, adjacent tissues. The CDR3 runs to 15 residues. V lost 3 bases, J lost 0 bases, and 4 bases stayed unmatched. Samples came from axillary lymph nodes draining the breast cancer. TCRdb re-analysed the multiplex PCR reads in MiXCR, keeping a single row per CDR3 protein. The repertoire holds 190,000 or so distinct CDR3 sequences, approximately 30% seen once, with roughly 4.3% in the top ten. This TCR was recovered from a female donor with breast cancer. Some clones in this sample may be carry-over from other donors' samples. This rearrangement joins TRBV12-3 or TRBV12-4 to TRBJ2-7, with 8 bases identical to TRBD1. Sequencing input: axillary lymph node tissue. The CDR3 DNA reads as TGTGCCAGCAGTTTGTCAGGGGGCGTCTCCTACGAGCAGTACTTC. It encodes CASSLSGGVSYEQYF.